This T cell receptor (beta chain) was captured by sequencing in a study of blood T cell repertoires in COVID-19. This clone was seen a few times. Germline V gene data show CDR1 as MNHEY and CDR2 as SMNVEV (reference sequence). The CDR3 is made up of 14 amino acids. V lost 6 bases and J 3 bases, leaving 12 bases between the germline ends. The repertoire was sequenced with immunoSEQ multiplex PCR; TCRdb's copy has only in-frame clones and lacks some. In the table there are over 250,000 clones, about 87% of which are singletons. The TCR was taken from a woman under 30 who had recovered from COVID-19. The chain joins TRBV27 to TRBJ1-5, with D possibly being TRBD1 (6 bases). Sequencing was carried out using PBMCs or T cells enriched from blood (not recorded which). CDR3 DNA: TGTGCCAGCAGAGGGGGTCTGGTCAATCAGCCCCAGCATTTT. This translates into CASRGGLVNQPQHF.